Listed below are T cell receptor beta chains from one sample, sequenced in a study of response to subunit inactivated influenza vaccine. Using its own MiXCR run on the RT-PCR reads, TCRdb lists one record per CDR3 protein. The sample records under 500,000 distinct CDR3 sequences, approximately 11% being singletons. Sequencing was performed on PBMCs from blood, taken more than 35 days after vaccination. The receptors were gathered from a man in his fifties who received an inactivated influenza vaccine. The CDR3 runs from the conserved cysteine through the conserved F or W. The D gene is left open where the match is weak. Clone size is shown for a subset of rows, as once, few, many or a class of expanded clone.

many,TRBJ2-2,TRBD2,TRBV6-2/TRBV6-3,CASSNGLAGITGELFF,TGTGCCAGCAGTAACGGACTAGCGGGAATCACCGGGGAGCTGTTTTTT
NA,TRBJ1-2,TRBD1,TRBV29-1,CSAQRQGTNGYTF,TGCAGCGCACAGAGACAGGGAACGAATGGCTACACCTTC
few,TRBJ1-3,NA,TRBV4-3,CASSQGALSGNTIYF,TGCGCCAGCAGCCAAGGGGCGCTCTCTGGAAACACCATATATTTT
NA,TRBJ2-5,NA,TRBV4-2,CASSQSLVEGEETQYF,TGTGCCAGCAGCCAAAGCCTAGTCGAGGGGGAAGAGACCCAGTACTTC
many,TRBJ2-3,NA,TRBV9,CASSAMQKSTDTQYF,TGTGCCAGCAGCGCAATGCAAAAGAGCACAGATACGCAGTATTTT
few,TRBJ1-1,NA,TRBV11-1,CASSLARTAEAFF,TGTGCCAGCAGCTTAGCGAGGACAGCTGAAGCTTTCTTT
NA,TRBJ2-7,NA,TRBV11-2,CASSLAPTREQYF,TGTGCCAGCAGCTTAGCCCCCACTCGCGAGCAGTACTTC
few,TRBJ1-5,NA,TRBV6-1,CASSEGPDHSNQPQHF,TGTGCCAGCAGTGAAGGCCCTGACCATAGCAATCAGCCCCAGCATTTT
few,TRBJ2-1,TRBD2,TRBV28,CASSLWASGDTYNEQFF,TGTGCCAGCAGTTTATGGGCTAGCGGGGATACCTACAATGAGCAGTTCTTC
few,TRBJ2-6,NA,TRBV6-1,CASKRLGANVLTF,TGTGCCAGCAAAAGGTTGGGGGCCAACGTCCTGACTTTC
few,TRBJ2-3,NA,TRBV11-2,CASSGFRLRTDTQYF,TGTGCCAGCAGCGGCTTTAGACTCCGCACAGATACGCAGTATTTT
few,TRBJ2-5,TRBD2,TRBV5-5,CASSRAGTSGLQKTQYF,TGTGCCAGCAGCCGAGCCGGGACTAGCGGCCTCCAGAAGACCCAGTACTTC
NA,TRBJ1-4,NA,TRBV12-3/TRBV12-4,CASSGQQGGGREKLFF,TGTGCCAGCAGTGGACAACAGGGCGGTGGTAGGGAAAAACTGTTTTTT
NA,TRBJ1-3,NA,TRBV5-1,CASSLESRSGNTIYF,TGCGCCAGCAGCTTGGAGTCGCGATCTGGAAACACCATATATTTT
few,TRBJ1-2,NA,TRBV6-2/TRBV6-3,CASSYSRGRDYGYTF,TGTGCCAGCAGTTACTCGAGAGGACGGGACTATGGCTACACCTTC
NA,TRBJ1-5,NA,TRBV4-2,CASSQESDQPQHF,TGTGCCAGCAGCCAAGAATCCGATCAGCCCCAGCATTTT
NA,TRBJ2-5,NA,TRBV5-1,CASSLGWGGETQYF,TGCGCCAGCAGCCTGGGTTGGGGCGGAGAGACCCAGTACTTC